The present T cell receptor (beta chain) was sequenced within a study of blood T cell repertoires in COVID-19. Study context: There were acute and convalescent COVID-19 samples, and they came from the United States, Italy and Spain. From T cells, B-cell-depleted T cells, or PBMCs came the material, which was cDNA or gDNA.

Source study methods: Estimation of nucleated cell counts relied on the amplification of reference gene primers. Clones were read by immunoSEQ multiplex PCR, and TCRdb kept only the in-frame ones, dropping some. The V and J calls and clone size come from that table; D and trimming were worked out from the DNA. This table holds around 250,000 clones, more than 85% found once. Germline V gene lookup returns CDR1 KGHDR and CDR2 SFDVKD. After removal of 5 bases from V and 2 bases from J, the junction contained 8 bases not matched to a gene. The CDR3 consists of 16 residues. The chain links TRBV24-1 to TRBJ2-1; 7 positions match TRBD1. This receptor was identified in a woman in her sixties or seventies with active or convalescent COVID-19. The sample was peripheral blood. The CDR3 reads CATSAVTGSTYNEQFF. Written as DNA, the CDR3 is TGTGCCACCAGTGCCGTGACAGGGTCGACCTACAATGAGCAGTTCTTC.